Many counts were recorded for the clone carrying this T cell receptor (beta chain). Its antigen is not known. This sample is part of a study of Graves' ophthalmopathy and Graves' hyperthyroidism. The wider study: Investigators collected peripheral blood at initial diagnosis, before any treatment was given.

From RNA, the CDR3 regions of TCR beta chains were amplified and sequenced. The library came from an HTBI-primed first-round RT-PCR and a second-round multiplex PCR. TCRdb analysed the multiplex PCR reads with MiXCR anew, one entry per CDR3 protein. The table has about 380,000 distinct CDR3 sequences, approximately 15% seen once. Per germline, CDR1 SGHTA and CDR2 FQGNSA. The V end was cut by 1 base, the J end by 5 bases, with 15 bases between. The CDR3 has 15 residues. Among the exclusions were patients with other autoimmune diseases, uncontrolled infections, pregnancy or lactation. General observations from the study: Most expanded clonotypes in thyroid above 0.001 frequency also showed up in blood. The model's ophthalmopathy progression predictions had roughly 71% sensitivity and just under 75% specificity.

V is TRBV7-2 and J is TRBJ2-7; D assignment may be TRBD1 or TRBD2 (5 bases each). The clonotype comes from a woman in her late teens or twenties with stable Graves' hyperthyroidism. The sequencing sample was made of peripheral blood. This chain's CDR3 is CASSLGGAGTDEQYF. In nucleotides, the CDR3 is TGTGCCAGCAGCTTAGGAGGGGCGGGCACCGACGAGCAGTACTTC.